This entry lists 30 T cell receptor beta chains sequenced from one sample in a study of T cells in Graves' hyperthyroidism and ophthalmopathy. Authors of the study amplified TCR beta CDR3 regions from RNA transcripts. With the HTBI primer set, the TCR CDR3 went through a first round of RT-PCR. One entry per CDR3 protein results from TCRdb running MiXCR on the multiplex PCR reads. This sample yields about 400,000 distinct CDR3 sequences, of which 25% are seen a single time; about 70% belongs to the top ten. The sample was blood. The receptors originated from a man aged 50-59 years with Graves' hyperthyroidism.

The V gene is TRBV20-1, the J gene TRBJ2-1; 10 positions agree with TRBD2. Germline CDR1 and CDR2: DFQATT and SNEGSKA (reference sequence). V was clipped by 0 bases and J by 4 bases; unmatched bases: 3. This CDR3 spans 15 amino acids. In DNA form, the CDR3 reads TGCAGTGCTAGAGATACTAGCGGGAAATACAATGAGCAGTTCTTC. It yields the protein CSARDTSGKYNEQFF.

This chain connects TRBV19 to TRBJ2-3, with no clear D. V was trimmed by 5 bases and J by 4 bases, leaving 10 bases between them. Germline loops: CDR1 LNHDA, CDR2 SQIVND (reference sequence). This CDR3 is 13 amino acids long. CDR3 in DNA: TGTGCCAGTAGTGAGGCTAGGGCAGATACGCAGTATTTT. Its translation: CASSEARADTQYF.

There are a few counts of this clonotype. V is TRBV7-9 and J is TRBJ2-5; 8 positions agree with TRBD2. The germline CDR1 and CDR2 sequences are SEHNR and FQNEAQ (reference sequence). Trimming removed 5 bases from V and 3 bases from J; junction bases left unmatched: 8. This CDR3 spans 15 amino acids. CDR3 sequence reads: CASSMGAGGEETQYF. The CDR3 DNA follows: TGTGCCAGCAGCATGGGGGCCGGGGGGGAAGAGACCCAGTACTTC.

This sequence joins TRBV28 and TRBJ1-5, with TRBD1 identical over 7 bases. J was trimmed by 3 bases and V by 3 bases; bases with no gene match: 5. Looked up from germline, CDR1 is MDHEN and CDR2 is SYDVKM. There are 15 residues in the CDR3. The CDR3 sequence: CASSLPQGFNQPQHF. DNA for the CDR3: TGTGCCAGCAGTTTGCCACAGGGGTTCAATCAGCCCCAGCATTTT.

This clonotype was seen many times. The chain joins TRBV18 to TRBJ2-5; D unclear. The CDR3 loop spans 13 amino acids. The germline gives CDR1 KGHSH, CDR2 LQKENI. Trimming pared 3 bases from V and 0 bases from J, leaving 5 bases between. In nucleotides, the CDR3 is TGTGCCAGCTCACCGAACTACCAAGAGACCCAGTACTTC. Its translation is CASSPNYQETQYF.

This clonotype was observed at least ten times. The chain has TRBV11-2 and TRBJ2-1; 11 bases align to TRBD2. Germline CDR1 is SGHAT and CDR2 is FQNNGV. The CDR3 loop spans 15 amino acids. With 5 bases clipped from V and 9 bases from J, the junction kept 9 bases outside the gene matches. CDR3 in DNA: TGTGCCAGCAGCCTCCGGCTAACTAGCGGGAGTGAGCAGTTCTTC. Translating it yields CASSLRLTSGSEQFF.

This clonotype turned up a few times. The gene calls are TRBV5-1 and TRBJ1-1; no clear D gene. V gave up 0 bases and J gave up 0 bases, with 6 bases separating them. This CDR3 has 14 amino acids. Germline lookup yields CDR1 SGHRS and CDR2 YFSETQ. CDR3 coding DNA: TGCGCCAGCAGCTTGGAGGAAGTGAACACTGAAGCTTTCTTT. This translates into CASSLEEVNTEAFF.

This clonotype was counted at least ten times. The chain joins TRBV4-2 to TRBJ2-1; 9 bases are shared with TRBD2. Trimming took 3 bases from V and 4 from J; bases not matched to a gene: 13. Germline lookup yields CDR1 LGHNA and CDR2 YNFKEQ. This CDR3 contains 18 residues. CDR3 bases: TGTGCCAGCAGCCACACGACCTCGACTAGCGGTTTGTACAATGAGCAGTTCTTC. It is translated as CASSHTTSTSGLYNEQFF.

The genes are TRBV12-3 or TRBV12-4 and TRBJ2-3; D might be TRBD1 (5 bases). The length of the CDR3 is 15 residues. Trimming removed 6 bases at V and 3 bases at J, with 16 bases between. Here the CDR3 reads CASSLPTVSTDTQYF. CDR3 nucleotide sequence: TGTGCCAGCAGCCTACCGACAGTTTCGACAGATACGCAGTATTTT.

This clonotype was counted between two and nine times. The rearrangement uses TRBV11-1 and TRBJ1-6; D might be TRBD1 (5 bases). Germline V gene data show CDR1 as SGHAT and CDR2 as FQDESV (reference sequence). Trimming pared 0 bases from V and 6 bases from J, leaving 12 bases between. The CDR3 extends over 16 amino acids. CDR3 amino acids: CASSLAGGRSNSPLHF. The CDR3 DNA is TGTGCCAGCAGCTTAGCCGGGGGAAGGAGTAATTCACCCCTCCACTTT. Looking up the rest from reference TRBV11-1 and TRBJ1-6 gives the full variable domain: EAEVAQSPRYKITEKSQAVAFWCDPISGHATLYWYRQILGQGPELLVQFQDESVVDDSQLPKDRFSAERLKGVDSTLKIQPAELGDSAMYLCASSLAGGRSNSPLHFGNGTRLTVT.

This clonotype has just a few counts. The chain's CDR3 is CASSLPSAGVSAYTQYF. The CDR3 nucleotides are TGTGCCAGCAGTCTCCCTTCGGCGGGAGTTTCAGCCTATACGCAGTATTTT. V is TRBV12-3 or TRBV12-4 and J is TRBJ2-3, with 7 bases aligning to TRBD2. The length of the CDR3 is 17 residues. The V segment lost 5 bases and the J segment 7 bases; nucleotides outside the gene matches: 18.

The chain joins TRBV20-1 to TRBJ2-1; the D gene is possibly TRBD2 (6 bases). The germline V and J ends were trimmed by 6 bases and 1 base, with 19 bases remaining between them. Germline CDR1 is DFQATT and CDR2 is SNEGSKA (reference sequence). This CDR3 region has 16 residues. This chain's CDR3 is CSATSEGSRSYNEQFF. CDR3 coding DNA: TGCAGTGCGACTAGTGAGGGCTCCCGGTCCTACAATGAGCAGTTCTTC.

The V and J genes are TRBV6-5 and TRBJ2-7, with unresolved D. V was clipped by 0 bases and J by 6 bases, with 18 bases between them. In germline, CDR1 is MNHEY, CDR2 SVGAGI. The CDR3 is 16 amino acids. DNA for the CDR3: TGTGCCAGCAGTTACTCCGGCCCCGGCCGTCGTCTCGAGCAGTACTTC. Encoded protein: CASSYSGPGRRLEQYF.

The chain has TRBV29-1 and TRBJ2-7; 9 nucleotides match TRBD1. CDR3 length: 14 amino acids. With 5 bases clipped from V and 5 bases from J, the junction kept 10 bases outside the gene matches. Germline loops: CDR1 SQVTM, CDR2 ANQGSEA. The CDR3 is CSVLEQGALHEQYF. CDR3 nucleotide sequence: TGCAGCGTTTTAGAACAGGGGGCTCTCCACGAGCAGTACTTC.

As for this clonotype: A junction end diverges from the germline sequence, so it may reflect a read error. CDR3 residues: CASSKAGGPYGQYF. CDR3 sequence (DNA): TGTGCCAGTAGTAAAGCGGGAGGGCCATACGGGCAGTACTTC. V usage is TRBV19 and J usage is TRBJ2-7, with TRBD2 matching 10 bases. The germline V gene has CDR1 LNHDA and CDR2 SQIVND (reference sequence). The CDR3 consists of 14 residues.

This clonotype was seen only a few times. The chain is built from TRBV27 and TRBJ2-2; 8 bases line up with TRBD2. Trimming took 3 bases from V and 5 from J; bases not matched to a gene: 8. CDR1 and CDR2 from the germline V gene are MNHEY and SMNVEV (reference sequence). The CDR3 consists of 16 residues. The CDR3 DNA reads TGTGCCAGCAGTTTGGTTCTGAGCGGGAGTACCGGGGAGCTGTTTTTT. Translated: CASSLVLSGSTGELFF.

The chain employs TRBV9 and TRBJ2-7, with D perhaps matching TRBD2 (7 bases). The CDR3 loop spans 13 amino acids. Germline assignment: CDR1 SGDLS and CDR2 YYNGEE. V lost 1 base and J lost 5, with 10 bases in between. The CDR3 nucleotides read TGTGCCAGCAGCGTACGGGGGGCGGACGAGCAGTACTTC. Its translation is CASSVRGADEQYF.

This clonotype has more than one count but fewer than ten. This chain links TRBV24-1 with TRBJ1-5; 7 nucleotides align to TRBD1. The CDR3 extends over 13 amino acids. After removal of 8 bases from V and 7 bases from J, the junction contained 7 bases not matched to a gene. Looked up from germline, CDR1 is KGHDR and CDR2 is SFDVKD. The CDR3 DNA follows: TGTGCCACCAATGACAGGGACGGGCAGCCCCAGCATTTT. This translates into CATNDRDGQPQHF.

The rearrangement uses TRBV6-1 and TRBJ1-1; TRBD1 aligns across 8 bases. The CDR3 contains 14 residues. The trim removed 3 bases at V and 7 bases at J, leaving 7 bases unmatched. Germline values: CDR1 MNHNS, CDR2 SASEGT. This CDR3 is CASSDRQGPGEAFF. For the CDR3, the DNA is TGTGCCAGCAGTGACCGACAGGGGCCGGGTGAAGCTTTCTTT.

The V and J genes are TRBV6-1 and TRBJ1-1; a weak D match, TRBD1 (6 bases). V was cut by 6 bases and J by 10 bases, with 27 bases left in between. This CDR3 comprises 16 residues. The germline V gene encodes CDR1 MNHNS and CDR2 SASEGT. CDR3 amino acids: CASREIRTVLERSAFF. As DNA, the CDR3 is TGTGCCAGCAGGGAAATCAGGACAGTCTTGGAACGGTCAGCTTTCTTT.

The chain combines TRBV7-9 with TRBJ2-2, with 7 bases that match TRBD1. Germline CDR1 SEHNR, CDR2 FQNEAQ (reference sequence). V dropped 2 bases and J dropped 6; count of bases not matched to a gene: 3. The CDR3 sequence is 14 residues long. The CDR3 nucleotides read TGTGCCAGCAGCTTAAAGGGGGCTTCCGGGGAGCTGTTTTTT. Its translation: CASSLKGASGELFF.

There are a few counts of this clonotype. This chain uses TRBV2 with TRBJ1-5, with D uncertain. The ends were cut back, 7 bases at V and 2 bases at J, with 12 bases in the middle. Germline CDR1 SNHLY, CDR2 FYNNEI. The CDR3 runs 14 residues. This CDR3 reads CASKREGGNQPQHF. CDR3 sequence (DNA): TGTGCCAGCAAGAGGGAGGGTGGCAATCAGCCCCAGCATTTT.

The rearrangement joins TRBV11-3 to TRBJ2-7; D tentatively fits TRBD1 or TRBD2 (5 bases each). V lost 5 bases and J lost 7, with 18 bases in between. Germline loops: CDR1 SGHNT, CDR2 YENEEA. The CDR3 spans 14 residues. CDR3 protein: CASSPILLGTEQYF. The CDR3, as DNA: TGTGCCAGCAGCCCCATCCTCCTCGGGACGGAGCAGTACTTC.

The chain combines TRBV27 with TRBJ2-7, with 7 bases identical to TRBD1. V lost 2 bases and J lost 2; bases outside the gene matches: 3. The CDR3 loop spans 14 amino acids. Germline V gene data show CDR1 as MNHEY and CDR2 as SMNVEV (reference sequence). CDR3 in DNA: TGTGCCAGCAGTTTACAAGGGACAGCCTACGAGCAGTACTTC. This translates into CASSLQGTAYEQYF.

The table lists this clonotype with a count of one. This chain uses TRBV27 with TRBJ1-2; D gene ambiguous. V dropped 3 bases and J dropped 2 bases, with 34 bases sitting between them. Germline lookup yields CDR1 MNHEY and CDR2 SMNVEV (reference sequence). This CDR3 region has 22 residues. CDR3 amino acids: CASSFRTSANDRIGIRNYGYTF. CDR3 sequence (DNA): TGTGCCAGCAGTTTCCGGACGTCTGCTAATGATAGAATCGGGATTCGGAACTATGGCTACACCTTC.

V usage is TRBV27 and J usage is TRBJ2-5; a possible D gene is TRBD1 (5 bases). The germline CDR1 and CDR2 sequences are MNHEY and SMNVEV (reference sequence). The V end was cut by 0 bases, the J end by 5 bases, with 10 bases between. CDR3 size: 14 residues. CDR3 in amino acids: CASSLSLRAETQYF. For the CDR3, the DNA is TGTGCCAGCAGTTTATCTCTCAGGGCTGAGACCCAGTACTTC.

A remark on this clonotype: A clone one base away is much larger, so this may be a read error. The chain combines TRBV11-2 with TRBJ2-1, with TRBD1 matching over 8 bases. CDR1 is SGHAT, CDR2 FQNNGV, per germline. The CDR3 contains 13 residues. CDR3 nucleotides: TGTACCAGCAGCTACGACAGGGGTCATGAGCAGTTCTTC. Translated: CTSSYDRGHEQFF.

This clonotype was detected many times. The rearrangement joins TRBV24-1 to TRBJ2-3; D might be TRBD2 (6 bases). Germline lookup yields CDR1 KGHDR and CDR2 SFDVKD. V shed 6 bases and J shed 6 bases, with 18 bases lying between them. CDR3 length: 15 residues. DNA for the CDR3: TGTGCCACCAGTAATCCGGGACTCGGAGAGGATACGCAGTATTTT. Its translation: CATSNPGLGEDTQYF.

This clonotype occurred a few times. The chain joins TRBV6-1 to TRBJ1-2; D perhaps matches TRBD1 (6 bases). Trimming left V 5 bases short and J 0 bases short, with 16 bases between. Germline V gene lookup returns CDR1 MNHNS and CDR2 SASEGT. The CDR3 covers 16 residues. The CDR3 sequence: CASSSLTGPANYGYTF. For the CDR3, the DNA is TGTGCCAGCAGTTCCCTGACAGGACCCGCTAACTATGGCTACACCTTC.

The CDR3 nucleotides read TGCGCCAGCAGCTTGGACCAGGGTAATTCACCCCTCCACTTT. Encoded protein: CASSLDQGNSPLHF. J is TRBJ1-6 and V is TRBV5-1, with D possibly matching TRBD1 (5 bases). V shed 0 bases and J shed 6 bases, with 7 bases lying between them. Per the germline V gene, CDR1 is SGHRS and CDR2 is YFSETQ. This CDR3 spans 14 amino acids.